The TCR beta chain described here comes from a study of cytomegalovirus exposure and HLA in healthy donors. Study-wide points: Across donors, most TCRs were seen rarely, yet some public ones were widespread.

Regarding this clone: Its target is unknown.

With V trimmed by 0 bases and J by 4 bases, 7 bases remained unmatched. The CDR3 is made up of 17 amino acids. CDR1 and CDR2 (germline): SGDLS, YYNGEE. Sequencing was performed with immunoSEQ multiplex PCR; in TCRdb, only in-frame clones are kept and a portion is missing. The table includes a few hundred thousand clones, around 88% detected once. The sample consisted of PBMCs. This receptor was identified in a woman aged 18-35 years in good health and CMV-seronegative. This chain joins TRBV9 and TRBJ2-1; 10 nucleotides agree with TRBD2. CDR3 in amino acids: CASSVGVAGGRYNEQFF. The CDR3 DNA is TGTGCCAGCAGCGTAGGGGTAGCGGGAGGAAGATACAATGAGCAGTTCTTC.